The 31 T cell receptor beta chains given below trace back to one sample, sequenced in a study of vaccination effects on CD4 cells after COVID-19 (dated by TCRdb to 2022 to 2024). Their antigens remain unidentified. The ViraFEST assay stimulated PBMC with viral peptide pools and then used TCR sequencing to identify antigen-specific CD4+ T cell clonotypes by expansion. After less than 13 days of culture, CD4+ T cells were isolated with the EasySep CD4+ T cell isolation kit. The absence of prior SARS-CoV-2 infection in healthy vaccine recipients was confirmed by negative nucleocapsid antibodies before and after vaccination. Library method: the immunoSEQ multiplex PCR assay. Here the immuneACCESS table is served through TCRdb, limited to in-frame sequences with V and J called. Missing clones are a known gap in these copies; in checked studies unresolved V genes cover under half, and the rest lacks a known reason. This sample holds fewer than 25,000 clones; 68% were observed only once. Clones ranked in the top ten supply around 10% of the sample.

The starting material was CD4+ T cells from PBMCs cultured with HCoV-NL63 spike peptides, obtained before COVID-19 vaccination. The cell subset or site tag for this specimen amounts to: HCoV-NL63 spike overlapping peptide pool stimulation. These receptor sequences come from a human donor who received a COVID-19 vaccine.

This chain connects TRBV5-1 to TRBJ1-1; no definite D call. In germline, CDR1 is SGHRS, CDR2 YFSETQ. The V gene lost 5 bases and the J gene lost 1 base, with 12 bases spanning the gap. This CDR3 region has 14 residues. The CDR3 coding sequence is TGCGCCAGCAGGCCCGGACGGGGGAACACTGAAGCTTTCTTT. It translates to CASRPGRGNTEAFF.

J is TRBJ1-6 and V is TRBV6-4, with TRBD1 matching over 7 bases. Per germline, CDR1 MRHNA and CDR2 SNTAGT. This CDR3 has 15 amino acids. J lost 7 bases, V lost 3 bases, and 6 bases had no gene match. CDR3 DNA: TGTGCCAGCAGTGAGGCATACAGGGGAAATTCACCCCTCCACTTT. This codes for CASSEAYRGNSPLHF.

A few counts support this clone. The V call is TRBV5-1, the J call TRBJ2-1, with TRBD1 identical over 10 bases. V lost 3 bases and J lost 6; bases outside the gene matches: 6. Germline loops: CDR1 SGHRS, CDR2 YFSETQ. This CDR3 has 15 amino acids. This CDR3 is CASSSPGTGANEQFF. The CDR3 DNA follows: TGCGCCAGCAGCTCCCCCGGGACAGGGGCCAATGAGCAGTTCTTC. The entire variable domain, with the rest obtained from reference TRBV5-1 and TRBJ2-1, is as follows: KAGVTQTPRYLIKTRGQQVTLSCSPISGHRSVSWYQQTPGQGLQFLFEYFSETQRNKGNFPGRFSGRQFSNSRSEMNVSTLELGDSALYLCASSSPGTGANEQFFGPGTRLTVL.

The table lists this clone with a count of one. The chain carries TRBV2 and TRBJ2-6; a weak D match, TRBD1 (6 bases). The length of the CDR3 is 14 residues. The germline CDR1 and CDR2 sequences are SNHLY and FYNNEI. V was trimmed by 4 bases and J by 2 bases, leaving 6 bases between them. CDR3 amino acids: CASSGQAGANVLTF. DNA of the CDR3: TGTGCCAGCAGTGGACAGGCTGGGGCCAACGTCCTGACTTTC.

V gene TRBV6-5 combines with J gene TRBJ2-5; the match to TRBD1 covers 7 bases. The CDR3 has 14 residues. Germline lookup yields CDR1 MNHEY and CDR2 SVGAGI. The V and J ends lost 5 bases and 1 base, in that order; junction bases with no gene match: 4. CDR3: CASSMTGFQETQYF. Here the CDR3 DNA reads TGTGCCAGCAGTATGACAGGGTTCCAAGAGACCCAGTACTTC.

The chain combines TRBV18 with TRBJ1-2; D is unclear. Trimming shortened V by 1 base and J by 1 base, and 16 bases separated the two germline ends. The CDR3 spans 17 residues. Germline values: CDR1 KGHSH, CDR2 LQKENI. CDR3 region: CASSPRTDPTVNYGYTF. CDR3 sequence (DNA): TGTGCCAGCTCACCACGGACCGACCCGACCGTTAACTATGGCTACACCTTC.

V usage is TRBV7-9 and J usage is TRBJ1-2; TRBD1 might be the D (5 bases). Germline V gene lookup returns CDR1 SEHNR and CDR2 FQNEAQ (reference sequence). CDR3 length equals 15 residues. Trimming cost V 0 bases and J 6 bases, with 14 bases left between them. The CDR3 protein is CASSLARDSTDGYTF. DNA for the CDR3: TGTGCCAGCAGCTTAGCCCGGGACTCTACCGATGGCTACACCTTC.

This clone was picked up a small number of times. The genes are TRBV11-2 and TRBJ1-1, with 7 bases identical to TRBD1. Trimming at V came to 2 bases and at J to 3 bases, leaving 6 bases not matched to a gene. The CDR3 extends over 15 amino acids. Germline V gives CDR1 SGHAT, CDR2 FQNNGV. The CDR3 loop is CASSLTGVGDTEAFF. CDR3 sequence (DNA): TGTGCCAGCAGCTTAACAGGGGTTGGGGACACTGAAGCTTTCTTT.

Only one count was recorded for this clone. The genes are TRBV2 and TRBJ1-2, with 7 bases fitting TRBD1. V trimming: 6 bases; J trimming: 4 bases; junction bases outside the gene matches: 8. The germline CDR1 and CDR2 sequences are SNHLY and FYNNEI. The CDR3 loop spans 14 amino acids. This CDR3 is CASRYDGQAYGYTF. The CDR3 DNA follows: TGTGCCAGCAGATATGACGGACAGGCCTATGGCTACACCTTC.

The genes are TRBV29-1 and TRBJ1-4; 9 bases line up with TRBD1. Germline V gene lookup returns CDR1 SQVTM and CDR2 ANQGSEA. This CDR3 is 15 amino acids long. With V trimmed by 2 bases and J by 8 bases, 9 bases remained unmatched. The CDR3 coding sequence is TGCAGCGTTGAATACTTGGGACAGGGTTACGAAAAACTGTTTTTT. Translating it yields CSVEYLGQGYEKLFF.

CDR3: CASSEAGLGQPQHF. In DNA, the CDR3 is TGTGCCAGCAGTGAAGCAGGGCTCGGGCAGCCCCAGCATTTT. The chain has TRBV6-1 and TRBJ1-5; D not resolved. Trimming left V 0 bases short and J 7 bases short, with 10 bases between. The CDR3 contains 14 residues. CDR1 and CDR2 (germline): MNHNS, SASEGT.

V and J are TRBV6-5 and TRBJ1-5; D is uncertain. CDR3 length: 13 residues. Trimming stripped 5 bases from V and 0 bases from J, with 5 bases between. In germline, CDR1 is MNHEY, CDR2 SVGAGI. The CDR3, as DNA: TGTGCCAGCAGTCTACTTAGCAATCAGCCCCAGCATTTT. As protein: CASSLLSNQPQHF.

The V call is TRBV5-6, the J call TRBJ1-2, with D perhaps TRBD1 (6 bases). The germline V and J ends were trimmed by 5 bases and 5 bases, with 16 bases remaining between them. This CDR3 region has 14 residues. Germline V gene lookup returns CDR1 SGHDT and CDR2 YYEEEE. CDR3 region: CASSSPGAEYGYTF. The CDR3 DNA sequence: TGTGCCAGCAGTTCCCCAGGGGCTGAGTATGGCTACACCTTC.

This chain joins TRBV7-9 and TRBJ2-7; 7 bases match TRBD1. The CDR3 extends over 16 amino acids. V dropped 5 bases and J dropped 0; count of bases not matched to a gene: 10. The V gene's germline CDR1 is SEHNR and CDR2 FQNEAQ (reference sequence). CDR3 sequence reads: CASSPRGRGHSYEQYF. The CDR3, as DNA: TGTGCCAGCAGCCCCCGGGGAAGGGGGCACTCCTACGAGCAGTACTTC.

The chain uses TRBV2 and TRBJ2-7; 7 bases agree with TRBD1. Germline CDR1 is SNHLY and CDR2 is FYNNEI. The CDR3 has 15 amino acids. J gave up 3 bases and V 3 bases, and 8 bases lay outside the gene matches. The CDR3 coding sequence is TGTGCCAGCAGTGATAACCGGGACAGCATCTACGAGCAGTACTTC. Amino acids: CASSDNRDSIYEQYF.

The rearrangement joins TRBV3-1 (or the pseudogene TRBV3-2) to TRBJ2-7; 14 nucleotides align to TRBD2. V was clipped by 6 bases and J by 7 bases; unmatched bases: 11. This CDR3 region has 16 residues. Germline lookup yields CDR1 LGHDT and CDR2 YNNKEL (reference sequence). The DNA for the CDR3 is TGTGCCAGCAGTCAATGGGGGACTAGCGGGGGATGGGAGCAGTACTTC. This translates into CASSQWGTSGGWEQYF.

J is TRBJ2-5 and V is TRBV7-2; the D gene is possibly TRBD2 (6 bases). Germline V gene lookup returns CDR1 SGHTA and CDR2 FQGNSA. Trimming removed 3 bases from V and 4 bases from J, with 12 bases in between. There are 14 residues in the CDR3. For the CDR3, the DNA is TGTGCCAGCAGCTTTCAGTCCGGGGGAGAGACCCAGTACTTC. This gives the protein CASSFQSGGETQYF. Drawing the rest from reference TRBV7-2 and TRBJ2-5, the complete variable domain is GAGVSQSPSNKVTEKGKDVELRCDPISGHTALYWYRQSLGQGLEFLIYFQGNSAPDKSGLPSDRFSAERTGGSVSTLTIQRTQQEDSAVYLCASSFQSGGETQYFGPGTRLLVL.

The chain is built from TRBV18 and TRBJ1-2; D not resolved. The CDR3 consists of 15 residues. Germline loops: CDR1 KGHSH, CDR2 LQKENI. Trimming took off 0 bases at V and 1 base at J, with 9 bases between the two ends. The CDR3 coding sequence is TGTGCCAGCTCACCACCTAAAGAGGTTAACTATGGCTACACCTTC. Its protein is CASSPPKEVNYGYTF.

The sample holds a few counts of this clone. The chain couples TRBV6-5 to TRBJ1-2; TRBD1 is a possible D gene (5 bases). The ends were cut back, 4 bases at V and 5 bases at J, with 17 bases in the middle. The V gene's germline CDR1 is MNHEY and CDR2 SVGAGI. CDR3 length: 15 residues. The CDR3 region is CASSFQWDSSYGYTF. CDR3 DNA: TGTGCCAGCAGTTTTCAGTGGGACTCTAGTTATGGCTACACCTTC.

The rearrangement joins TRBV7-6 to TRBJ2-2; 10 bases align to TRBD1. Germline CDR1 SGHVS, CDR2 FNYEAQ. This CDR3 has 15 residues. The J segment lost 6 bases and the V segment lost 7 bases, leaving 8 bases of the junction unmatched. The CDR3 here is CASTWDRGHAGELFF. For the CDR3, the DNA is TGTGCCAGCACGTGGGACAGGGGCCACGCCGGGGAGCTGTTTTTT.

The genes are TRBV4-1 and TRBJ1-2; 7 bases are shared with TRBD1. The trim removed 3 bases at V and 4 bases at J, leaving 8 bases unmatched. Germline CDR1 and CDR2: MGHRA and YSYEKL. CDR3 length equals 15 residues. The CDR3 DNA reads as TGCGCCAGCAGCCAGTGGACAGGAGAGCTCTATGGCTACACCTTC. Translation: CASSQWTGELYGYTF.

This chain connects TRBV30 to TRBJ2-1; 12 nucleotides match TRBD2. The CDR3 contains 15 residues. The V segment lost 1 base and the J segment 15 bases; nucleotides outside the gene matches: 13. Germline assignment: CDR1 GTSNPN and CDR2 SVGIG (reference sequence). Here the CDR3 DNA reads TGTGCCTGGAGTGAATTGGGCGCTAGCGGGGGGGCGGGGTTCTTC. This translates into CAWSELGASGGAGFF. The full variable domain, in which reference TRBV30 and TRBJ2-1 provide the parts outside the CDR3, is SQTIHQWPATLVQPVGSPLSLECTVEGTSNPNLYWYRQAAGRGLQLLFYSVGIGQISSEVPQNLSASRPQDRQFILSSKKLLLSDSGFYLCAWSELGASGGAGFFGPGTRLTVL.

The chain recombines TRBV13 with TRBJ2-7; no reliable D call. The germline gives CDR1 PRHDT, CDR2 FYEKMQ (reference sequence). This CDR3 region has 15 residues. V was pared by 3 bases and J by 0 bases, with 12 bases between. The DNA for the CDR3 is TGTGCCAGCAGCTTCCGACAATCGAGCTCCTACGAGCAGTACTTC. This codes for CASSFRQSSSYEQYF. Combining the CDR3 with reference TRBV13 and TRBJ2-7 gives the whole variable domain AAGVIQSPRHLIKEKRETATLKCYPIPRHDTVYWYQQGPGQDPQFLISFYEKMQSDKGSIPDRFSAQQFSDYHSELNMSSLELGDSALYFCASSFRQSSSYEQYFGPGTRLTVT.

V usage is TRBV27 and J usage is TRBJ1-6; 8 positions agree with TRBD1. The CDR3 spans 15 residues. Germline V CDR1 and CDR2: MNHEY, SMNVEV (reference sequence). With 1 base clipped from V and 9 bases from J, the junction kept 5 bases outside the gene matches. DNA of the CDR3: TGTGCCAGCAGTTTATTGGGGACAGGACTTTCACCCCTCCACTTT. Amino acid sequence: CASSLLGTGLSPLHF.

The chain has TRBV5-4 and TRBJ2-2, with 12 positions matching TRBD2. The CDR3 length is 16 residues. After removal of 4 bases from V and 1 base from J, the junction contained 2 bases not matched to a gene. Germline V gene sequence: CDR1 SGHNT, CDR2 YYREEE (reference sequence). CDR3 DNA sequence: TGTGCCAGCAGCCAGGGACTAGCGGGGAACACCGGGGAGCTGTTTTTT. This codes for CASSQGLAGNTGELFF. The whole variable domain, remainder taken from reference TRBV5-4 and TRBJ2-2, is ETGVTQSPTHLIKTRGQQVTLRCSSQSGHNTVSWYQQALGQGPQFIFQYYREEENGRGNFPPRFSGLQFPNYSSELNVNALELDDSALYLCASSQGLAGNTGELFFGEGSRLTVL.

The chain carries TRBV19 and TRBJ1-5; no definite D call. CDR1 and CDR2 (germline): LNHDA, SQIVND (reference sequence). This CDR3 spans 13 amino acids. Trimming took 0 bases from V and 4 from J, leaving 4 bases between them. Here the CDR3 reads CASSIEGNQPQHF. CDR3 bases: TGTGCCAGTAGTATAGAGGGAAATCAGCCCCAGCATTTT.

The chain uses TRBV19 and TRBJ1-5; D is unresolved. The germline V and J ends were trimmed by 5 bases and 7 bases, with 12 bases remaining between them. There are 13 residues in the CDR3. The germline V gene has CDR1 LNHDA and CDR2 SQIVND (reference sequence). CDR3 DNA sequence: TGTGCCAGTAGTCTAGGAGTTTCACAGCCCCAGCATTTT. Translating it yields CASSLGVSQPQHF.

A few counts support this clone. The chain has TRBV28 and TRBJ1-4; D gene unclear. Looked up from germline, CDR1 is MDHEN and CDR2 is SYDVKM. Trimming took off 2 bases at V and 2 bases at J, with 6 bases between the two ends. The CDR3 contains 14 residues. The CDR3 DNA is TGTGCCAGCAGTTTACGAGCGACTAATGAAAAACTGTTTTTT. Protein sequence: CASSLRATNEKLFF.

J is TRBJ2-5 and V is TRBV29-1, with TRBD2 matching over 11 bases. Germline V gene sequence: CDR1 SQVTM, CDR2 ANQGSEA. J lost 1 base, V lost 2 bases, and 3 bases had no gene match. This CDR3 has 15 amino acids. CDR3 sequence: CSVESSGRTQETQYF. CDR3 sequence (DNA): TGCAGCGTTGAATCTAGCGGGAGGACCCAAGAGACCCAGTACTTC.

The chain uses TRBV4-1 and TRBJ1-1; D not resolved. The CDR3 runs 15 residues. Trimming took 0 bases from V and 0 from J, leaving 8 bases between them. CDR1 MGHRA and CDR2 YSYEKL come from the germline V gene. The CDR3 spells CASSQDATLNTEAFF. The CDR3, as DNA: TGCGCCAGCAGCCAAGATGCAACTTTGAACACTGAAGCTTTCTTT.

J is TRBJ1-1 and V is TRBV9; no clear D. Looked up from germline, CDR1 is SGDLS and CDR2 is YYNGEE. The germline V and J ends were trimmed by 0 bases and 2 bases, with 8 bases remaining between them. The CDR3 is 14 residues long. CDR3 in DNA: TGTGCCAGCAGCGTAGGTCCCGTTAACACTGAAGCTTTCTTT. It specifies CASSVGPVNTEAFF. The complete variable domain, with remaining parts taken from reference TRBV9 and TRBJ1-1, reads DSGVTQTPKHLITATGQRVTLRCSPRSGDLSVYWYQQSLDQGLQFLIQYYNGEERAKGNILERFSAQQFPDLHSELNLSSLELGDSALYFCASSVGPVNTEAFFGQGTRLTVV.